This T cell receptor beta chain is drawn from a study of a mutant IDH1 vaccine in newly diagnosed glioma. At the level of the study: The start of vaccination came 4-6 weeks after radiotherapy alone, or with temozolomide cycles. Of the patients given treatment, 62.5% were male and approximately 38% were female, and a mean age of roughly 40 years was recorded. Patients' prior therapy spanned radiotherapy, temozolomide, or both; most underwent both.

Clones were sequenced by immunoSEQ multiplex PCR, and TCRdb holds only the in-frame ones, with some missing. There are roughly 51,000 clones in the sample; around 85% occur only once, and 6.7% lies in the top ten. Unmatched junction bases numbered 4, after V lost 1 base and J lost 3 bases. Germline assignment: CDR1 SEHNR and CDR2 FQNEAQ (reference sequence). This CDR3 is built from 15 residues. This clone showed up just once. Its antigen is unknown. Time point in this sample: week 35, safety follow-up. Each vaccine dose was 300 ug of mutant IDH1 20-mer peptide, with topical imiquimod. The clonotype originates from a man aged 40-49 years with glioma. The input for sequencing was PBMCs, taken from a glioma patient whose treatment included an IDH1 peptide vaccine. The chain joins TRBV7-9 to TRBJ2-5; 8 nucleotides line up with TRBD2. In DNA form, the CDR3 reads TGTGCCAGCAGCTTAGTTGTACTAGCGGAAGAGACCCAGTACTTC. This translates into CASSLVVLAEETQYF.